This T cell receptor (beta chain) derives from a study of T cells in Graves' hyperthyroidism and ophthalmopathy. Points from the study as a whole: In simple terms, a model built on 13 V-J features told ophthalmopathy apart from stable hyperthyroidism.

This clonotype was counted between two and nine times. Its specificity is unknown. Amplification yielded TCR beta CDR3 regions, with RNA transcripts as the source. The HTBI primer set served for first-round RT-PCR of the TCR CDR3. TCRdb processed the multiplex PCR reads anew with MiXCR; each CDR3 protein has one entry. The sample gives about 640,000 distinct CDR3 sequences, around 20% of which show up once; 34% is in the top ten. Patients showing uncontrolled infection, other autoimmune disease, pregnancy or lactation were ineligible. Germline V gives CDR1 DFQATT, CDR2 SNEGSKA (reference sequence). V lost 4 bases, J lost 0 bases, and 3 bases stayed unmatched. This CDR3 contains 13 residues.

This clonotype was obtained from a man aged 30-40 years with Graves' ophthalmopathy. Sequenced: blood. This chain links TRBV20-1 with TRBJ2-7; 7 positions match TRBD2. The CDR3 loop is CSAIREVSYEQYF. CDR3 in DNA: TGCAGTGCTATTCGGGAGGTCTCCTACGAGCAGTACTTC.